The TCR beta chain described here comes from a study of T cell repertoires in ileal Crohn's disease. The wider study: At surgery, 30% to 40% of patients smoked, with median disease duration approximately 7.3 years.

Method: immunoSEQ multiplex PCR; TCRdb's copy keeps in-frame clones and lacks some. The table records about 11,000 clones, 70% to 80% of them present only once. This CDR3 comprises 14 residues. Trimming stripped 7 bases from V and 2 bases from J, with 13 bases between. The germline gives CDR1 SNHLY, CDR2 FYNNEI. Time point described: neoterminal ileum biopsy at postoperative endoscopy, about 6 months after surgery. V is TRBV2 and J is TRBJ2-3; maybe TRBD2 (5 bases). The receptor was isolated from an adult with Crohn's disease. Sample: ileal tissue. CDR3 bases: TGTGCCAGCATGCGGAGGCAAAACACAGATACGCAGTATTTT. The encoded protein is CASMRRQNTDTQYF.